The 15 T cell receptor beta chains reported below all come from one sample, sequenced in a study of blood T cell repertoires in COVID-19. Assay used: immunoSEQ multiplex PCR; TCRdb lists only in-frame clones, some missing. The sample includes about 120,000 clones, roughly 79% of them seen just once. The sample consisted of peripheral blood. The receptors stem from a human donor in a cohort sampled during active COVID-19.

The chain is built from TRBV12-3 or TRBV12-4 and TRBJ2-7; D unresolved. V lost 3 bases, J lost 1 base, and 7 bases lay in between. This CDR3 contains 13 residues. The chain's CDR3 is CASSLAFSYEQYF. Here the CDR3 DNA reads TGTGCCAGCAGTTTGGCCTTTTCCTACGAGCAGTACTTC.

This clone turned up a few times. The chain joins TRBV6-5 to TRBJ1-1, with D perhaps matching TRBD1 (6 bases). The ends were cut back, 7 bases at V and 7 bases at J, with 16 bases in the middle. This CDR3 has 13 amino acids. Germline CDR1 and CDR2: MNHEY and SVGAGI. The CDR3 sequence is CASTRGGQGEAFF. The CDR3 DNA follows: TGTGCCAGCACCCGGGGGGGGCAGGGTGAAGCTTTCTTT.

The chain links TRBV5-1 to TRBJ2-3; D unclear. Trimming cost V 0 bases and J 2 bases, with 10 bases left between them. From germline, CDR1 is SGHRS and CDR2 YFSETQ. The CDR3 runs to 15 residues. The CDR3 DNA reads as TGCGCCAGCAGCTTGGAAGGAGCCCTCACAGATACGCAGTATTTT. Translation: CASSLEGALTDTQYF.

The V and J genes are TRBV27 and TRBJ2-1; TRBD2 aligns across 12 bases. After removal of 1 base from V and 3 bases from J, the junction contained 4 bases not matched to a gene. The CDR3 consists of 17 residues. From germline, CDR1 is MNHEY and CDR2 SMNVEV (reference sequence). The CDR3 sequence is CASSLLLAGGGYNEQFF. The CDR3 nucleotides are TGTGCCAGCAGTTTATTGCTAGCGGGAGGGGGCTACAATGAGCAGTTCTTC.

This clone has more than one count but fewer than ten. The chain uses TRBV5-6 and TRBJ1-2, with 8 bases matching TRBD1. V shed 4 bases, J shed 6 bases, and the junction held 2 bases outside the gene matches. Per the germline V gene, CDR1 is SGHDT and CDR2 is YYEEEE. The CDR3 consists of 12 residues. The CDR3 is CASSMGQDGYTF. CDR3 DNA: TGTGCCAGCAGCATGGGACAGGATGGCTACACCTTC.

The rearrangement joins TRBV6-2 or TRBV6-3 to TRBJ1-1; 7 bases are a match to TRBD1. The germline gives CDR1 MNHEY, CDR2 SVGEGT. The ends lost 5 bases at V and 0 bases at J; junction bases unmatched: 9. The CDR3 contains 16 residues. CDR3 protein: CASSPLQGRLNTEAFF. CDR3 DNA sequence: TGTGCCAGCAGTCCCCTACAGGGGCGGTTGAACACTGAAGCTTTCTTT.

J is TRBJ2-2 and V is TRBV7-9, with TRBD2 matching over 7 bases. J was trimmed by 4 bases and V by 3 bases; bases with no gene match: 8. CDR1 is SEHNR, CDR2 FQNEAQ, per germline (reference sequence). This CDR3 spans 16 amino acids. CDR3 region: CASSLSSGFFTGELFF. CDR3 nucleotide sequence: TGTGCCAGCAGCTTGAGTAGCGGGTTCTTCACCGGGGAGCTGTTTTTT.

The chain recombines TRBV2 with TRBJ2-3, with 13 positions matching TRBD2. The CDR3 runs to 15 residues. Germline V CDR1 and CDR2: SNHLY, FYNNEI. The ends lost 5 bases at V and 5 bases at J; junction bases unmatched: 4. CDR3 coding DNA: TGTGCCAGCAGTCGGACTAGCGGGGGCGTAGATACGCAGTATTTT. It is translated as CASSRTSGGVDTQYF.

V gene TRBV9 combines with J gene TRBJ1-2, with D possibly TRBD1 on 5 matching bases. The V end lost 3 bases, the J end lost 4 bases, and 10 bases lay between the germline ends. Germline lookup yields CDR1 SGDLS and CDR2 YYNGEE. The CDR3 consists of 13 residues. The CDR3, as DNA: TGTGCCAGCAGCGAGAATCAGGGCTATGGCTACACCTTC. This codes for CASSENQGYGYTF.

This clone was seen only a few times. The chain couples TRBV6-5 to TRBJ1-2; 8 bases align to TRBD1. Germline V lookup: CDR1 MNHEY, CDR2 SVGAGI. V shed 2 bases, J shed 11 bases, and the junction held 10 bases outside the gene matches. This CDR3 region has 14 residues. The CDR3 protein is CASSYTGQAQPYTF. DNA of the CDR3: TGTGCCAGCAGTTACACGGGACAGGCCCAACCATACACCTTC.

The rearrangement links TRBV9 to TRBJ1-3; no clear D. The CDR3 spans 16 residues. The V gene's germline CDR1 is SGDLS and CDR2 YYNGEE. Deletions cut 0 bases from V and 2 bases from J, with 12 bases between. The DNA of the CDR3 is TGTGCCAGCAGCGTAGGGGCGCGGGGAACTGGAAACACCATATATTTT. It yields the protein CASSVGARGTGNTIYF.

This chain connects TRBV11-2 to TRBJ1-1, with 7 bases matching TRBD1. The trim removed 5 bases at V and 5 bases at J, leaving 14 bases unmatched. The germline V gene encodes CDR1 SGHAT and CDR2 FQNNGV. CDR3 size: 16 residues. The CDR3 sequence: CASSPGQANGDTEAFF. The CDR3 DNA reads as TGTGCCAGCAGCCCCGGACAGGCCAACGGGGATACTGAAGCTTTCTTT.

The rearrangement links TRBV30 to TRBJ2-7; no reliable D call. This CDR3 contains 14 residues. V was shortened by 6 bases and J by 1 base, with 16 bases between the two germline ends. Germline CDR1 reads GTSNPN; CDR2 reads SVGIG (reference sequence). CDR3 in amino acids: CACFPPGPSYEQYF. The CDR3 coding sequence is TGTGCCTGTTTTCCTCCGGGTCCTTCCTACGAGCAGTACTTC.

The gene calls are TRBV12-3 or TRBV12-4 and TRBJ1-5, with D possibly matching TRBD1 (6 bases). The CDR3 covers 12 residues. Trimming took off 6 bases at V and 8 bases at J, with 11 bases between the two ends. Written as DNA, the CDR3 is TGTGCCAGCAGCCGACACAGGGAGCCCCAGCATTTT. It is translated as CASSRHREPQHF.

The J gene is TRBJ2-7, the V gene TRBV10-3, with D tentatively TRBD1 (6 bases). This CDR3 region has 13 residues. Germline-derived CDR1 and CDR2 are ENHRY and SYGVKD. Between the trimmed V and J ends, which lost 4 bases and 7 bases, there was a span of 14 bases. The CDR3 DNA sequence: TGTGCCATCAGTGGGGGGCCTCTCCAGGAGCAGTACTTC. Protein: CAISGGPLQEQYF.